The present entry profiles one T cell receptor (beta chain) with its context. Clones were sequenced by immunoSEQ multiplex PCR, and TCRdb holds only the in-frame ones, with some missing. The repertoire includes about 92,000 clones, 91% of them detected once, and less than 0.4% sits in the top ten. This sample is part of a study of OX40 agonist ivuxolimab in advanced cancers. The germline V gene has CDR1 LNHDA and CDR2 SQIVND (reference sequence). CDR3 length: 17 residues. With V trimmed by 6 bases and J by 3 bases, 12 bases remained unmatched. The rearrangement joins TRBV19 to TRBJ2-3, with 10 positions matching TRBD2. This sequence originates from an adult with an advanced solid tumor such as melanoma, head and neck, liver or kidney cancer. The sample in question was CD4+ or CD8+ T cells sorted from blood, obtained in a trial of the OX40 agonist ivuxolimab. The CDR3 here is CASSRGASGSWTDTQYF. The DNA of the CDR3 is TGTGCCAGTAGCCGTGGGGCTAGCGGGAGTTGGACAGATACGCAGTATTTT.